This T cell receptor beta chain was identified in a study of CD8+ T cells in alopecia areata. Across the whole study: The duration of tofacitinib was 6 to 18 months, with 6 months off drug afterward. Broader study findings: Scalp samples also yield sequences from resident alphabeta T cells of normal skin.

CDR3 length equals 15 residues. Germline loops: CDR1 LGHNT, CDR2 FRNRAP. Germline trimming cut 6 bases from V and 4 bases from J; bases unmatched to any gene: 10. Documented treatment: oral pan-JAK inhibitor, 5-10 mg twice daily. T lymphocytes (CD4+ and CD8+) were sorted from PBMCs. Points on this clone: Its antigen is as yet unknown.

Sequencing templates came from extracted RNA that was reverse transcribed into cDNA. Repertoires were generated with immunoSEQ multiplex PCR, while TCRdb's copy carries only in-frame clones and drops some. The profile shows just under 65,000 clones, 40% to 55% of them singletons. This receptor was taken from a human donor with alopecia areata. The rearrangement joins TRBV12-5 to TRBJ1-1; 8 nucleotides align to TRBD1. Sequences were derived from CD8+ T cells sorted from blood, sampled around week 36, from a patient treated with tofacitinib. The DNA of the CDR3 is TGTGCTAGTGGCCTGACCGACAGGGGAGCCACTGAAGCTTTCTTT. Protein: CASGLTDRGATEAFF.